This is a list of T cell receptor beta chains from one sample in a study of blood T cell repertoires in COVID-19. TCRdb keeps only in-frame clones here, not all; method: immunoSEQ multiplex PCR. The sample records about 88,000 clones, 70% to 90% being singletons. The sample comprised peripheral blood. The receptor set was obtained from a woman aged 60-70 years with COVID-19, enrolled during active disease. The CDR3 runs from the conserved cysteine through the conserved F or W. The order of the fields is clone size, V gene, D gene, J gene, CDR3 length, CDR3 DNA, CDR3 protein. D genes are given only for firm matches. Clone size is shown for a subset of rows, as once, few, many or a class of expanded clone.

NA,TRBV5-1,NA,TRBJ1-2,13,TGCGCCAGCAGGGACTGGGCCCCCTATGGCTACACCTTC,CASRDWAPYGYTF
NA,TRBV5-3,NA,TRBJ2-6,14,TGTGCCAGAACCGACAGGCTTGGGGCCAACGTCCTGACTTTC,CARTDRLGANVLTF
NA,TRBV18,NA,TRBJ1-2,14,TGTGCCAGCTCACCAGCAGGGAGGGGAAACGGCTACACCTTC,CASSPAGRGNGYTF
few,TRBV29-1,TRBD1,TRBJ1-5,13,TGCAGCGTTGACCCGGGACAGGATCAGCCCCAGCATTTT,CSVDPGQDQPQHF
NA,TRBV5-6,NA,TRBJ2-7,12,TGTGCCAGCAGCTACAGGGTTCTCGAGCAGTACTTC,CASSYRVLEQYF
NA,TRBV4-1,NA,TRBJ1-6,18,TGCGCCAGCAGCCAAGATAGGCTCCCGGCGGGGAGAGATTCACCCCTCCACTTT,CASSQDRLPAGRDSPLHF
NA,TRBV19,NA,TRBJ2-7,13,TGTGCCAGTAGTATCCCAGGGAGGTACGAGCAGTACTTC,CASSIPGRYEQYF
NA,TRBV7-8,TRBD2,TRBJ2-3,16,TGTGCCAGCAGCTTATACGACGGGAGGTACTCTAATGCGCAGTATTTT,CASSLYDGRYSNAQYF
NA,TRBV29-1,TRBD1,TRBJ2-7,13,TGCAGCGTTACCGGGACAGATTTCTACGAGCAGTACTTC,CSVTGTDFYEQYF
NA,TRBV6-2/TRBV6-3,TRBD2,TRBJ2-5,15,TGTGCCAGCAGTTATGATTCTAGCGGGGCAGAGACCCAGTACTTC,CASSYDSSGAETQYF
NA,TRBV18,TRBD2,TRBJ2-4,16,TGTGCCAGCTCACCACCCGGACTAGCGGGGGCGGTCATTCAGTACTTC,CASSPPGLAGAVIQYF
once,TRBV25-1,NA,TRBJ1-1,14,TGTGCCAGCAGTGCTACGGGAGGGAACACTGAAGCTTTCTTT,CASSATGGNTEAFF
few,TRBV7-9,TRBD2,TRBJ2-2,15,TGTGCCAGCAGCTCCCCCGCGGGGGGGACCGGGGAGCTGTTTTTT,CASSSPAGGTGELFF
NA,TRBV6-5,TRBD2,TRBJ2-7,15,TGTGCCAGCAGTTATACCGGGACTAGCGCCCTCGAGCAGTACTTC,CASSYTGTSALEQYF
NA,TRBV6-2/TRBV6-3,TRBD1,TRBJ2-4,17,TGTGCCAGCAGTTTGATCACAGGGGGCACTGCCAAAAACATTCAGTACTTC,CASSLITGGTAKNIQYF
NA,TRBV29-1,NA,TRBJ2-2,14,TGCAGCGTCCAGGATGCGATTGACACCGGGGAGCTGTTTTTT,CSVQDAIDTGELFF
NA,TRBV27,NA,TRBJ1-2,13,TGTGCCAGCAGTTGGGGCAGTATCAAGCCCTACACCTTC,CASSWGSIKPYTF
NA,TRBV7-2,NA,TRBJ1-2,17,TGTGCCAGCAGCGGGAGATCAGGACAGTCCGCCCGCTATGGCTACACCTTC,CASSGRSGQSARYGYTF
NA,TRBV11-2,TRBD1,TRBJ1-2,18,TGTGCCAGCAGCTTAGGGATGGGACAGGGGGCTGATATGTATGGCTACACCTTC,CASSLGMGQGADMYGYTF
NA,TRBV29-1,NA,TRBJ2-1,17,TGCAGCGTTGAATCTGGATCAGGGGGGTTATCCGTCGATGAGCAGTTCTTC,CSVESGSGGLSVDEQFF
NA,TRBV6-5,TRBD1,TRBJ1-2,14,TGTGCCAGCAGCCGGACAGGGGGCGGCTATGGCTACACCTTC,CASSRTGGGYGYTF
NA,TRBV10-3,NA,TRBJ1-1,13,TGTGCCATCACCCAGGGGAGCGGCACTGAAGCTTTCTTT,CAITQGSGTEAFF
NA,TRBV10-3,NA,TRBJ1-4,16,TGTGCCATCAGTGAGTCACGAACCCTCGCGGGGGAAAAACTGTTTTTT,CAISESRTLAGEKLFF
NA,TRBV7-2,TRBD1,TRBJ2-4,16,TGTGCCAGCAGCCCCTACCCGCGGACAGGCGGAAACATTCAGTACTTC,CASSPYPRTGGNIQYF
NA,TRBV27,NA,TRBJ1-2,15,TGTGCCAGCGGAGAACAGGGAAACTTTAACTATGGCTACACCTTC,CASGEQGNFNYGYTF
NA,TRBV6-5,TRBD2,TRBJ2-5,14,TGTGCCAGCAAGCGGGGCGGAGCTGAAGAGACCCAGTACTTC,CASKRGGAEETQYF
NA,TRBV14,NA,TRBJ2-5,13,TGTGCCAGCAGCGGTGACATAAAAGAGACCCAGTACTTC,CASSGDIKETQYF
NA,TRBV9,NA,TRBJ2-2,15,TGTGCCAGCAGCGTAACTAGCTATAACACCGGGGAGCTGTTTTTT,CASSVTSYNTGELFF
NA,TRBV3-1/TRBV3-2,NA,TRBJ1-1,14,TGTGCCAGCAGCCAACAGGGCACAAACACTGAAGCTTTCTTT,CASSQQGTNTEAFF
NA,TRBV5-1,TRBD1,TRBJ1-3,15,TGCGCCAGCAGCTTGACAGGGGGCGGTGGAAACACCATATATTTT,CASSLTGGGGNTIYF
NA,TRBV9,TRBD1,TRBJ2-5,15,TGTGCCAGCAGCACCCAACAGGGGGCGTATGAGACCCAGTACTTC,CASSTQQGAYETQYF
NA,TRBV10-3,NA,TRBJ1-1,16,TGTGCCATCAGTCCTGGCTTAGGTCGGGGTGACACTGAAGCTTTCTTT,CAISPGLGRGDTEAFF
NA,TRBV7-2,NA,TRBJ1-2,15,TGTGCCAGCAGCTTAGCGGCAGGGCCAAACTATGGCTACACCTTC,CASSLAAGPNYGYTF
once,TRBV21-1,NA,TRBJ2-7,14,TGTGCCAGCAATCTAGCGGGGGGTTCTTACGAGCAGTACTTC,CASNLAGGSYEQYF
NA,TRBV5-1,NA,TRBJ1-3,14,TGCGCCAGCAGAGCAACGAATTCTGGAAACACCATATATTTT,CASRATNSGNTIYF
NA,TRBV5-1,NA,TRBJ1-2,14,TGCGCCAGCAGCTCCGCGGGGCCCAGCTATGGCTACACCTTC,CASSSAGPSYGYTF
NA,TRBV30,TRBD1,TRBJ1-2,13,TGTGCCTGGAATAATATCAGGGGGCTAGGCTACACCTTC,CAWNNIRGLGYTF
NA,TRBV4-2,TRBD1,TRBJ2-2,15,TGTGCCAGCAGCTATGACAGGGTCGGCACCGGGGAGCTGTTTTTT,CASSYDRVGTGELFF
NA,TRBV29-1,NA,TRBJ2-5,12,TGCAGCGTTTCCGGAGGAGAAGAGACCCAGTACTTC,CSVSGGEETQYF
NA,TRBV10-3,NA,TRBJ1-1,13,TGTGCCATCAGTGCCGCGGGAGGGCCTGAAGCTTTCTTT,CAISAAGGPEAFF
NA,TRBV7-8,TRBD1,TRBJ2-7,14,TGTGCCAGCAGCTTCGACAGGGCCGGGTACGAGCAGTACTTC,CASSFDRAGYEQYF
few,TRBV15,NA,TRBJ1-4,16,TGTGCCACCAGCAGAGTAATGGGGGCGACTAATGAAAAACTGTTTTTT,CATSRVMGATNEKLFF
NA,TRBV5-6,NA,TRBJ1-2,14,TGTGCCAGCAGCGTGTCAGCGATTAACTATGGCTACACCTTC,CASSVSAINYGYTF
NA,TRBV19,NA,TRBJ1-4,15,TGTGCCAGTAGTGACTACAGGGCCTCTAATGAAAAACTGTTTTTT,CASSDYRASNEKLFF
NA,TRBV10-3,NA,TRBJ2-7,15,TGTGCCATCAGCCCCCGTCGGGGGAGAGGCTACGAGCAGTACTTC,CAISPRRGRGYEQYF
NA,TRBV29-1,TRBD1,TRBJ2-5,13,TGCAGCGTTAGGGGACAGGCCCAAGAGACCCAGTACTTC,CSVRGQAQETQYF
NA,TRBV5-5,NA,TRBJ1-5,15,TGTGCCAGCAGCCAAGGGACATCTAGCAATCAGCCCCAGCATTTT,CASSQGTSSNQPQHF
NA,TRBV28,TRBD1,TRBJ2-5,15,TGTGCCAGCAGTCCGGACAGGGGGGAGCGAGAGACCCAGTACTTC,CASSPDRGERETQYF